Below are 32 T cell receptor beta chains sequenced from a single sample in a study of OX40 agonist ivuxolimab in advanced cancers. Sequencing used immunoSEQ multiplex PCR; TCRdb keeps in-frame clones, though not all of them. The sample contains around 100,000 clones, more than 85% of which appear only once. Sequences were derived from CD4+ or CD8+ T cells sorted from blood, sampled in a trial of the OX40 agonist ivuxolimab. These receptors came from an adult with an advanced solid tumor such as melanoma, head and neck, liver or kidney cancer.

The rearrangement joins TRBV27 to TRBJ2-2, with D possibly TRBD2 on 6 matching bases. Germline V CDR1 and CDR2: MNHEY, SMNVEV (reference sequence). Trimming left V 1 base short and J 0 bases short, with 9 bases between. The CDR3 length is 16 residues. CDR3 protein: CASSLYGGTNTGELFF. The CDR3 DNA follows: TGTGCCAGCAGTTTATACGGCGGGACGAACACCGGGGAGCTGTTTTTT.

As concerns this clone: Other DNA sequences in the sample encode the same CDR3. CDR3 sequence reads: CASRQGNQPQHF. CDR3 DNA: TGTGCCAGCAGGCAGGGAAATCAGCCCCAGCATTTT. The rearrangement uses TRBV25-1 and TRBJ1-5; D is perhaps TRBD1 (5 bases). CDR3 length: 12 amino acids. CDR1 and CDR2 from the germline V gene are MGHDK and SYGVNS. Trimming removed 6 bases from V and 4 bases from J, with 7 bases in between.

The V call is TRBV29-1, the J call TRBJ1-3; 9 bases align to TRBD1. J lost 0 bases, V lost 3 bases, and 6 bases had no gene match. The CDR3 sequence is 16 residues long. CDR1 is SQVTM and CDR2 is ANQGSEA in the germline V gene. The CDR3, as DNA: TGCAGCGTTGAGGACAGGGGTTACCTCTCTGGAAACACCATATATTTT. Its translation: CSVEDRGYLSGNTIYF.

The CDR3 nucleotides are TGTGCCAGCACCCCTGGGATAGTCAATGCCAACGAGCAGTACTTC. It yields the protein CASTPGIVNANEQYF. The chain uses TRBV28 and TRBJ2-7; D not certain. Germline assignment: CDR1 MDHEN and CDR2 SYDVKM. V was cut by 7 bases and J by 5 bases, with 21 bases left in between. The CDR3 runs 15 residues.

The rearrangement links TRBV5-1 to TRBJ2-1; D assignment may be TRBD1 or TRBD2 (5 bases each). The V end was cut by 3 bases, the J end by 8 bases, with 9 bases between. The CDR3 is 12 residues long. The germline gives CDR1 SGHRS, CDR2 YFSETQ. The chain's CDR3 is CASSWVGDEQFF. CDR3 in DNA: TGCGCCAGCAGCTGGGTGGGGGATGAGCAGTTCTTC. Looking up the rest from reference TRBV5-1 and TRBJ2-1 gives the full variable domain: KAGVTQTPRYLIKTRGQQVTLSCSPISGHRSVSWYQQTPGQGLQFLFEYFSETQRNKGNFPGRFSGRQFSNSRSEMNVSTLELGDSALYLCASSWVGDEQFFGPGTRLTVL.

V gene TRBV5-1 combines with J gene TRBJ2-3; D unresolved. The CDR3 loop spans 12 amino acids. V lost 0 bases, J lost 4 bases, and 3 bases lay in between. Germline CDR1 SGHRS, CDR2 YFSETQ. The CDR3 loop reads CASSLGSDTQYF. The CDR3 nucleotides read TGCGCCAGCAGCTTGGGTTCAGATACGCAGTATTTT.

The V call is TRBV7-2, the J call TRBJ1-1, with a weak D call TRBD1 (5 bases). The V gene lost 1 base and the J gene lost 10 bases, with 13 bases spanning the gap. The CDR3 has 13 residues. Looked up from germline, CDR1 is SGHTA and CDR2 is FQGNSA. Here the CDR3 reads CASSLGRARGAFF. As DNA, the CDR3 is TGTGCCAGCAGCTTAGGGAGGGCTAGGGGAGCTTTCTTT.

The chain employs TRBV4-2 and TRBJ2-5; 9 positions agree with TRBD2. The CDR3 totals 15 residues. With 2 bases clipped from V and 5 bases from J, the junction kept 6 bases outside the gene matches. Germline-derived CDR1 and CDR2 are LGHNA and YNFKEQ. CDR3 residues: CASSQIAGDGETQYF. Written as DNA, the CDR3 is TGTGCCAGCAGCCAAATAGCGGGAGATGGGGAGACCCAGTACTTC.

V is TRBV9 and J is TRBJ2-5; TRBD2 agrees at 12 bases. The CDR3 loop spans 17 amino acids. J lost 2 bases, V lost 0 bases, and 5 bases had no gene match. CDR1 is SGDLS and CDR2 is YYNGEE in the germline V gene. CDR3 region: CASSVGGLAGIQETQYF. The CDR3 DNA sequence: TGTGCCAGCAGCGTAGGAGGACTAGCGGGGATACAAGAGACCCAGTACTTC.

V gene TRBV28 combines with J gene TRBJ1-2; 11 bases fit TRBD1. The CDR3 is 16 amino acids. Germline CDR1 and CDR2: MDHEN and SYDVKM. Trimming at V came to 5 bases and at J to 8 bases, leaving 13 bases not matched to a gene. CDR3 sequence (DNA): TGTGCCAGCAGTGGAAGCCCCGGGACAGGGGGTAACGGCTACACCTTC. It is translated as CASSGSPGTGGNGYTF.

The chain is built from TRBV5-4 and TRBJ1-1, with D perhaps TRBD1 (5 bases). The V and J ends lost 4 bases and 1 base respectively, with 8 bases between them. This CDR3 contains 13 residues. The germline CDR1 and CDR2 sequences are SGHNT and YYREEE (reference sequence). In nucleotides, the CDR3 is TGTGCCAGCAGCGCCGGGGGGAACACTGAAGCTTTCTTT. As protein: CASSAGGNTEAFF.

V is TRBV6-1 and J is TRBJ2-7, with 11 bases fitting TRBD1. Germline V gives CDR1 MNHNS, CDR2 SASEGT. CDR3 length: 18 residues. Trimming removed 4 bases from V and 3 bases from J; junction bases left unmatched: 14. The CDR3 sequence: CASSGRDRGAIWVYEQYF. Written as DNA, the CDR3 is TGTGCCAGCAGTGGCAGGGACAGGGGGGCGATCTGGGTCTACGAGCAGTACTTC.

This clone has just one count. In nucleotides, the CDR3 is TGTGCCAGCAGTTTATTAACGTCAGTCCTAGCTAATGAAAAACTGTTTTTT. Its protein product is CASSLLTSVLANEKLFF. The chain has TRBV28 and TRBJ1-4; D call uncertain. Looked up from germline, CDR1 is MDHEN and CDR2 is SYDVKM. This CDR3 is 17 amino acids long. The V end lost 1 base, the J end lost 3 bases, and 15 bases lay between the germline ends.

The V gene is TRBV5-1, the J gene TRBJ1-2; D gene ambiguous. Between the trimmed V and J ends, which lost 5 bases and 7 bases, there was a span of 15 bases. Germline CDR1 is SGHRS and CDR2 is YFSETQ. The CDR3 covers 13 residues. This CDR3 is CASSQSGSRGYTF. For the CDR3, the DNA is TGCGCCAGCAGTCAGTCGGGGTCTCGTGGCTACACCTTC.

V and J are TRBV28 and TRBJ2-3; no clear D. This CDR3 is 10 amino acids long. Germline values: CDR1 MDHEN, CDR2 SYDVKM. The V and J ends lost 6 bases and 7 bases respectively, with 5 bases between them. CDR3 DNA sequence: TGTGCCAGCAGCAAAAATACGCAGTATTTT. Its translation: CASSKNTQYF.

This sequence joins TRBV28 and TRBJ2-7; perhaps TRBD1 as D (6 bases). The germline CDR1 and CDR2 sequences are MDHEN and SYDVKM. There are 15 residues in the CDR3. V lost 0 bases to trimming and J lost 1 base, with 10 bases between them. CDR3 in amino acids: CASSLWDRHSYEQYF. The CDR3 region has the DNA TGTGCCAGCAGTTTATGGGACAGACATTCCTACGAGCAGTACTTC.

The chain employs TRBV5-1 and TRBJ2-3, with TRBD1 matching 7 bases. V trimming: 7 bases; J trimming: 2 bases; junction bases outside the gene matches: 7. The germline CDR1 and CDR2 sequences are SGHRS and YFSETQ. The length of the CDR3 is 14 residues. The CDR3 reads CASSGGTTTDTQYF. The CDR3 nucleotides read TGCGCCAGCTCAGGGGGTACAACCACAGATACGCAGTATTTT.

The chain has TRBV28 and TRBJ2-1; perhaps TRBD1 as D (5 bases). Germline CDR1 and CDR2: MDHEN and SYDVKM. The V end was cut by 6 bases, the J end by 5 bases, with 8 bases between. The CDR3 contains 12 residues. The CDR3 region is CASRLQDNEQFF. Written as DNA, the CDR3 is TGTGCCAGCAGACTACAGGACAATGAGCAGTTCTTC.

The CDR3 region has the DNA TGTGCCAGTAGCCTTCTAATGGCCACCGGGGAGCTGTTTTTT. This sequence encodes CASSLLMATGELFF. This chain links TRBV19 with TRBJ2-2, with no clear D. V lost 6 bases and J 4 bases, leaving 12 bases between the germline ends. In germline, CDR1 is LNHDA, CDR2 SQIVND (reference sequence). The CDR3 has 14 residues.

This rearrangement joins TRBV6-1 to TRBJ2-1; D ambiguous. Per germline, CDR1 MNHNS and CDR2 SASEGT. The CDR3 has 15 amino acids. The ends were cut back, 4 bases at V and 0 bases at J, with 10 bases in the middle. The chain's CDR3 is CASSVAFSSYNEQFF. In DNA form, the CDR3 reads TGTGCCAGCAGTGTGGCGTTTAGCTCCTACAATGAGCAGTTCTTC.

This sequence joins TRBV11-3 and TRBJ2-3; 9 nucleotides agree with TRBD1. Looked up from germline, CDR1 is SGHNT and CDR2 is YENEEA. This CDR3 region has 16 residues. The J segment lost 7 bases and the V segment lost 2 bases, leaving 10 bases of the junction unmatched. CDR3 sequence reads: CASSLRIRTGANTQYF. The CDR3 coding sequence is TGTGCCAGCAGCTTACGTATCCGGACAGGGGCGAATACGCAGTATTTT.

The V and J genes are TRBV11-3 and TRBJ2-3; D gene ambiguous. Trimming took off 3 bases at V and 0 bases at J, with 7 bases between the two ends. This CDR3 spans 14 amino acids. CDR1 SGHNT and CDR2 YENEEA come from the germline V gene. In DNA, the CDR3 is TGTGCCAGCAGCTTGGGCAGAAGCACAGATACGCAGTATTTT. This translates into CASSLGRSTDTQYF.

The chain joins TRBV5-1 to TRBJ2-7; tentatively, D is TRBD1 (5 bases). Germline CDR1 and CDR2: SGHRS and YFSETQ. The CDR3 runs 13 residues. The V and J ends lost 1 base and 6 bases respectively, with 11 bases between them. In DNA, the CDR3 is TGCGCCAGCAGCTTGCCTTACAGGCTCGAGCAGTACTTC. This translates into CASSLPYRLEQYF.

CDR3 sequence reads: CASSPTGETGELFF. CDR3 DNA sequence: TGTGCCAGCAGCCCGACAGGGGAGACCGGGGAGCTGTTTTTT. The V call is TRBV7-9, the J call TRBJ2-2, with TRBD1 matching over 8 bases. V was pared by 5 bases and J by 5 bases, with 4 bases of the junction left unmatched. Germline-derived CDR1 and CDR2 are SEHNR and FQNEAQ (reference sequence). The CDR3 sequence is 14 residues long.

The chain combines TRBV6-6 with TRBJ2-1, with 10 bases matching TRBD2. CDR3 length equals 15 residues. The J segment lost 12 bases and the V segment lost 6 bases, leaving 14 bases of the junction unmatched. CDR1 is MNHNY, CDR2 SVGAGI, per germline (reference sequence). The DNA for the CDR3 is TGTGCCAGCAGCCCCGGGACTAGCGCCGCTCCGGCGCAGTTCTTC. It specifies CASSPGTSAAPAQFF.

The J gene is TRBJ1-3, the V gene TRBV18; D unresolved. V was pared by 3 bases and J by 0 bases, with 9 bases between. Germline CDR1 reads KGHSH; CDR2 reads LQKENI. CDR3 length: 15 amino acids. The CDR3 loop is CASSPLDNSGNTIYF. CDR3 in DNA: TGTGCCAGCTCACCTCTTGATAACTCTGGAAACACCATATATTTT.

V usage is TRBV18 and J usage is TRBJ1-1; TRBD1 matches 8 bases. From germline, CDR1 is KGHSH and CDR2 LQKENI. This CDR3 comprises 16 residues. After removal of 1 base from V and 0 bases from J, the junction contained 4 bases not matched to a gene. CDR3 coding DNA: TGTGCCAGCTCACCACAGGGACAGGACATGAACACTGAAGCTTTCTTT. Encoded protein: CASSPQGQDMNTEAFF.

The chain combines TRBV28 with TRBJ2-7, with 8 bases aligning to TRBD2. The CDR3 spans 13 residues. The V gene end was trimmed by 8 bases and the J gene end by 3 bases; junction bases not matched to a gene: 6. Germline V gene lookup returns CDR1 MDHEN and CDR2 SYDVKM. CDR3 DNA: TGTGCCAGCCGCCCGGGAGGGGACTACGAGCAGTACTTC. The encoded protein is CASRPGGDYEQYF.

This clone was detected only a few times. V usage is TRBV5-5 and J usage is TRBJ1-5; TRBD1 might be the D (5 bases). The CDR3 extends over 15 amino acids. Trimming took off 0 bases at V and 4 bases at J, with 11 bases between the two ends. Germline V gene sequence: CDR1 SGHKS, CDR2 YYEKEE (reference sequence). The CDR3: CASSLEGRGNQPQHF. The CDR3 DNA follows: TGTGCCAGCAGCTTGGAGGGCCGGGGGAATCAGCCCCAGCATTTT.

The V and J genes are TRBV5-6 and TRBJ2-7; D possibly corresponds to TRBD1 (5 bases). The V gene's germline CDR1 is SGHDT and CDR2 YYEEEE. The CDR3 spans 15 residues. The V end was cut by 3 bases, the J end by 0 bases, with 13 bases between. CDR3 bases: TGTGCCAGCAGCTCGACAGCTAAGAGCTCCTACGAGCAGTACTTC. Its translation is CASSSTAKSSYEQYF.

The chain couples TRBV6-1 to TRBJ2-5; maybe TRBD1 (5 bases). In germline, CDR1 is MNHNS, CDR2 SASEGT. The CDR3 runs to 13 residues. Deletions cut 4 bases from V and 5 bases from J, with 11 bases between. CDR3 sequence: CASSGKGWETQYF. The CDR3 nucleotides read TGTGCCAGCAGTGGCAAGGGGTGGGAGACCCAGTACTTC.

This rearrangement joins TRBV19 to TRBJ2-2; D is unresolved. CDR1 LNHDA and CDR2 SQIVND come from the germline V gene (reference sequence). With 3 bases removed from V and 5 bases from J, the gap between germline ends came to 13 bases. This CDR3 has 15 residues. CDR3 sequence (DNA): TGTGCCAGTAGTATTGGGCAGGAAAATACCGGGGAGCTGTTTTTT. Residues: CASSIGQENTGELFF.